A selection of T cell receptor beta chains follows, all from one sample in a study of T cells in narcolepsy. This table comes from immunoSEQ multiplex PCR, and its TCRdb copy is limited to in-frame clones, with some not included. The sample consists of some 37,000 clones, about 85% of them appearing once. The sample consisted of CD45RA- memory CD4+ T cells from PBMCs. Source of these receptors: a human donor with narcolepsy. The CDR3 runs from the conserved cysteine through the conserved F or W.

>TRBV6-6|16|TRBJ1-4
CASSYPISATNEKLFF
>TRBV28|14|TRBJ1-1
CASSFRGLGTEAFF
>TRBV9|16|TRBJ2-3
CASSVSGRGSTDTQYF
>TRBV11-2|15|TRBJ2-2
CASSLVGRGSGELFF
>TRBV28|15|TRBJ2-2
CASSLGQGRTGELFF
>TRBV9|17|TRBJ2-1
CASSPQSGPSSYNEQFF
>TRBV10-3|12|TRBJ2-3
CAISRGTDTQYF
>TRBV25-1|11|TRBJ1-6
CANVDNSPLHF
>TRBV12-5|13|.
CASGATATYEQYF
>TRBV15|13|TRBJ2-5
CATSVDGQETQYF
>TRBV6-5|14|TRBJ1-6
CASAELESNSPLHF
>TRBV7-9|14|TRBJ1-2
CASSYGTDNYGYTF
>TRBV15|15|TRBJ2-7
CATSTGTSGVSEQYF
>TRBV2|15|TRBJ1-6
CASKSDRTVDSPLHF
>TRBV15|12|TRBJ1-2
CATSSMKDGYTF
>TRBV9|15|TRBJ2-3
CASSVASGPGGTQYF
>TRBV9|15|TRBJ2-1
CASSPAGSSYNEQFF
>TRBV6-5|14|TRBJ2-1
CASSYFPSYNEQFF
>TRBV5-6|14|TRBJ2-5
CASSSPVAKETQYF
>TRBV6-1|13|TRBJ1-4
CASRQRPIEKLFF
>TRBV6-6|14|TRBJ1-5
CASRVRLGGQPQHF
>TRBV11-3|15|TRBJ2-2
CASSRTGVSTGELFF
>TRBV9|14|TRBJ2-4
CASSVEGGMNIQYF
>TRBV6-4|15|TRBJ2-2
CASTPSGGNTGELFF
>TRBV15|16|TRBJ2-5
CATSSDRGRMAETQYF
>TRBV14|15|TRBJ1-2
CASSHTGLGPNGYTF
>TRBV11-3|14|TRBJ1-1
CASSSGQGGTEAFF
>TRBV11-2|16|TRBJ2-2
CASSPRLRVNTGELFF
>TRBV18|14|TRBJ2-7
CASSPFPGENEQYF
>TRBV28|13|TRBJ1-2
CASSLDSVYGYTF
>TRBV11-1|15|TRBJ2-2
CASSRAETATGELFF
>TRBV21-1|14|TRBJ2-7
CASSKDRTGYEQYF
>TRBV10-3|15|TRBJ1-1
CAIRGQGPADTEAFF
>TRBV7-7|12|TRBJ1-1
CASSFASTEAFF
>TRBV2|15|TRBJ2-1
CASSKDYPAYNEQFF
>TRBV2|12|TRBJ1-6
CASSDPNSPLHF
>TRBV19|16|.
CASSMTSGGGGYEQYF
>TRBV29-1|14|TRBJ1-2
CSGGRQGSIYGYTF
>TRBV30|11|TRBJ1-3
CASTFRNTIYF